Shown below are 27 T cell receptor beta chains from a single sample sequenced in a study of OX40 agonist ivuxolimab in advanced cancers. TCRdb's copy holds only in-frame clones and misses some; the assay was immunoSEQ multiplex PCR. The sample has tens of thousands of clones; 80% to 90% are singletons. Sequencing was performed on CD4+ or CD8+ T cells sorted from blood, taken in a trial of the OX40 agonist ivuxolimab. These receptors all come from an adult with an advanced solid tumor such as melanoma, head and neck, liver or kidney cancer.

This sequence joins TRBV9 and TRBJ2-7; 7 bases line up with TRBD1. Per germline, CDR1 SGDLS and CDR2 YYNGEE. With 4 bases clipped from V and 2 bases from J, the junction kept 6 bases outside the gene matches. The CDR3 has 14 amino acids. CDR3 loop: CASSPGQVAYEQYF. The CDR3 DNA is TGTGCCAGCAGCCCCGGACAGGTTGCCTACGAGCAGTACTTC. The whole variable domain, filled in from reference TRBV9 and TRBJ2-7, reads DSGVTQTPKHLITATGQRVTLRCSPRSGDLSVYWYQQSLDQGLQFLIQYYNGEERAKGNILERFSAQQFPDLHSELNLSSLELGDSALYFCASSPGQVAYEQYFGPGTRLTVT.

The J gene is TRBJ1-2, the V gene TRBV27; a weak D match, TRBD1 (5 bases). The germline V gene has CDR1 MNHEY and CDR2 SMNVEV (reference sequence). The CDR3 runs 14 residues. V gave up 6 bases and J gave up 4 bases, with 15 bases separating them. The CDR3 DNA is TGTGCCAGCAGCGGACCGGGGACCAGCTATGGCTACACCTTC. Translation: CASSGPGTSYGYTF.

V and J are TRBV6-1 and TRBJ1-1; TRBD1 might be the D (6 bases). The CDR3 consists of 14 residues. CDR1 is MNHNS and CDR2 is SASEGT in the germline V gene. Between the trimmed V and J ends, which lost 5 bases and 4 bases, there was a span of 14 bases. The CDR3 sequence: CASSWTAEGTEAFF. The CDR3 coding sequence is TGTGCCAGCAGTTGGACAGCAGAAGGCACTGAAGCTTTCTTT.

This chain links TRBV23-1 with TRBJ1-5; D is unclear. TRBV23-1 is filed as an ORF, its function uncertain. The CDR3 length is 12 residues. Trimming left V 4 bases short and J 9 bases short, with 10 bases between. The CDR3 loop is CASSPSVGPQHF. CDR3 bases: TGCGCCAGCAGTCCCTCCGTCGGGCCCCAGCATTTT.

The chain is built from TRBV5-8 and TRBJ2-5, with 9 bases fitting TRBD2. Germline V gene sequence: CDR1 SGHTS, CDR2 YDEGEE. The CDR3 sequence is 15 residues long. The trim removed 5 bases at V and 4 bases at J, leaving 9 bases unmatched. CDR3: CASSSGVAGAETQYF. In DNA, the CDR3 is TGTGCCAGCAGTTCGGGAGTAGCGGGAGCAGAGACCCAGTACTTC.

The genes are TRBV15 and TRBJ2-5; 13 bases fit TRBD2. The V and J ends lost 4 bases and 4 bases, in that order; junction bases with no gene match: 12. CDR3 length: 18 amino acids. Germline-derived CDR1 and CDR2 are LNHNV and YYDKDF (reference sequence). CDR3 protein: CATSKKSRLAGGRETQYF. As DNA, the CDR3 is TGTGCCACCAGCAAAAAATCGAGACTAGCGGGGGGTCGAGAGACCCAGTACTTC.

V is TRBV30 and J is TRBJ1-2; D gene uncertain. Germline V lookup: CDR1 GTSNPN, CDR2 SVGIG (reference sequence). This CDR3 comprises 15 residues. Trimming stripped 1 base from V and 4 bases from J, with 16 bases between. For the CDR3, the DNA is TGTGCCTGGAGTGGAGGAATACCCTTTACCTATGGCTACACCTTC. Its translation: CAWSGGIPFTYGYTF. Complete variable domain (other parts from reference TRBV30 and TRBJ1-2): SQTIHQWPATLVQPVGSPLSLECTVEGTSNPNLYWYRQAAGRGLQLLFYSVGIGQISSEVPQNLSASRPQDRQFILSSKKLLLSDSGFYLCAWSGGIPFTYGYTFGSGTRLTVV.

This clone was recorded once. The rearrangement links TRBV5-6 to TRBJ1-4; the D is unclear. Germline CDR1 SGHDT, CDR2 YYEEEE. V was pared by 2 bases and J by 8 bases, with 16 bases between. This CDR3 contains 15 residues. The CDR3, as DNA: TGTGCCAGCAGCTTCCTCGACCCTGGCGGAGAAAAACTGTTTTTT. Its translation: CASSFLDPGGEKLFF.

This clone showed up just once. V usage is TRBV9 and J usage is TRBJ2-3, with D hard to call. The CDR3 is 14 residues long. With 0 bases removed from V and 4 bases from J, the gap between germline ends came to 9 bases. CDR1 and CDR2 (germline): SGDLS, YYNGEE. For the CDR3, the DNA is TGTGCCAGCAGCGTAGAAGGGAACGCAGATACGCAGTATTTT. Its protein is CASSVEGNADTQYF.

The gene calls are TRBV15 and TRBJ2-2; TRBD2 is a possible D gene (5 bases). V lost 5 bases and J lost 0, with 10 bases in between. The V gene's germline CDR1 is LNHNV and CDR2 YYDKDF (reference sequence). This CDR3 has 15 residues. CDR3 amino acids: CATSEGPPNTGELFF. The CDR3 DNA sequence: TGTGCCACCAGCGAGGGTCCTCCGAACACCGGGGAGCTGTTTTTT.

V gene TRBV5-1 combines with J gene TRBJ2-1; TRBD2 agrees at 9 bases. Germline V gene sequence: CDR1 SGHRS, CDR2 YFSETQ. The junction had 8 bases not matched to a gene; V was cut back by 0 bases and J by 4 bases. The CDR3 is made up of 17 amino acids. CDR3: CASSLVSGGTRYNEQFF. The DNA of the CDR3 is TGCGCCAGCAGCTTGGTCAGCGGGGGGACGAGGTACAATGAGCAGTTCTTC.

V and J are TRBV7-2 and TRBJ1-5; TRBD1 matches at 10 bases. V lost 3 bases and J lost 5; bases outside the gene matches: 1. CDR1 and CDR2 from the germline V gene are SGHTA and FQGNSA. The CDR3 extends over 14 amino acids. In DNA, the CDR3 is TGTGCCAGCAGCTTCGGGACAGGGGATCAGCCCCAGCATTTT. This encodes CASSFGTGDQPQHF.

This clone has only a few counts. V usage is TRBV13 and J usage is TRBJ1-5; the D is unclear. Germline V CDR1 and CDR2: PRHDT, FYEKMQ (reference sequence). The CDR3 consists of 14 residues. V was pared by 0 bases and J by 1 base, with 4 bases between. CDR3 sequence: CASSLGQSNQPQHF. The CDR3 nucleotides are TGTGCCAGCAGCTTAGGTCAGAGCAATCAGCCCCAGCATTTT.

The V call is TRBV7-9, the J call TRBJ2-1; possible D gene TRBD1, 5 bases. Germline CDR1 SEHNR, CDR2 FQNEAQ (reference sequence). CDR3 length: 16 amino acids. The V gene lost 5 bases and the J gene lost 6 bases, with 20 bases spanning the gap. The CDR3 DNA follows: TGTGCCAGCAGCCCAACAGGCGGCGAAGGTGTCAATGAGCAGTTCTTC. It encodes CASSPTGGEGVNEQFF.

The gene calls are TRBV6-6 and TRBJ2-3, with D perhaps matching TRBD1 (6 bases). V dropped 6 bases and J dropped 2 bases, with 18 bases sitting between them. Germline-derived CDR1 and CDR2 are MNHNY and SVGAGI (reference sequence). CDR3 length equals 16 residues. The DNA of the CDR3 is TGTGCCAGCAGCCACAGGGCTGTGACCTCCACAGATACGCAGTATTTT. Translation: CASSHRAVTSTDTQYF.

CDR3 nucleotides: TGTGCCAGCAGTTTTGAGGACAGATACCAAGAGACCCAGTACTTC. Translated: CASSFEDRYQETQYF. The genes are TRBV27 and TRBJ2-5; possible D gene TRBD1, 6 bases. The CDR3 has 15 residues. The germline V and J ends were trimmed by 3 bases and 0 bases, with 11 bases remaining between them. CDR1 and CDR2 (germline): MNHEY, SMNVEV (reference sequence).

V usage is TRBV28 and J usage is TRBJ1-6, with 8 positions matching TRBD1. V trimming: 6 bases; J trimming: 10 bases; junction bases outside the gene matches: 8. Germline-derived CDR1 and CDR2 are MDHEN and SYDVKM. This CDR3 contains 14 residues. CDR3 nucleotide sequence: TGTGCCAGCAGCTATGGACAGGGAGGATCACCCCTCCACTTT. Amino acid sequence: CASSYGQGGSPLHF.

The chain has TRBV28 and TRBJ2-7, with 8 bases identical to TRBD1. V lost 5 bases, J lost 0 bases, and 6 bases stayed unmatched. CDR1 MDHEN and CDR2 SYDVKM come from the germline V gene. The CDR3 runs 15 residues. The CDR3 region has the DNA TGTGCCAGCAGTCGGAGGGACAGGCGCTCCTACGAGCAGTACTTC. The encoded protein is CASSRRDRRSYEQYF.

The chain uses TRBV7-9 and TRBJ2-7; D perhaps matches TRBD1 (6 bases). The ends were cut back, 1 base at V and 2 bases at J, with 15 bases in the middle. Per germline, CDR1 SEHNR and CDR2 FQNEAQ (reference sequence). The CDR3 is made up of 16 amino acids. The CDR3 DNA reads as TGTGCCAGCAGCTTAGTTTGGGGGCTGAGAGCCTACGAGCAGTACTTC. It specifies CASSLVWGLRAYEQYF.

The rearrangement uses TRBV4-2 and TRBJ2-1, with D unclear. The CDR3 has 13 amino acids. Per germline, CDR1 LGHNA and CDR2 YNFKEQ. The V end was cut by 0 bases, the J end by 6 bases, with 6 bases between. This CDR3 reads CASSQDPTNEQFF. The CDR3, as DNA: TGTGCCAGCAGCCAAGACCCGACCAATGAGCAGTTCTTC.

The chain has TRBV7-6 and TRBJ2-3; 9 bases match TRBD2. The J segment lost 6 bases and the V segment lost 5 bases, leaving 9 bases of the junction unmatched. The CDR3 runs 15 residues. CDR1 and CDR2 from the germline V gene are SGHVS and FNYEAQ. The CDR3 reads CASSQGRGGVDTQYF. The CDR3 nucleotides are TGTGCCAGCAGCCAGGGGCGGGGGGGCGTTGATACGCAGTATTTT.

This clone appeared once. The chain links TRBV6-5 to TRBJ2-7; 10 bases are shared with TRBD2. V lost 2 bases, J lost 5 bases, and 0 bases stayed unmatched. Germline V CDR1 and CDR2: MNHEY, SVGAGI. The CDR3 consists of 13 residues. Written as DNA, the CDR3 is TGTGCCAGCAGTTACACTAGCGGGAACGAGCAGTACTTC. It specifies CASSYTSGNEQYF.

The CDR3 bases are TGTGCCAGTACAGGGCCCACTGAAGCTTTCTTT. Protein sequence: CASTGPTEAFF. The rearrangement joins TRBV19 to TRBJ1-1, with a tentative D call TRBD1 (5 bases). CDR3 length equals 11 residues. V lost 7 bases and J lost 4, with 7 bases in between. Germline V gene data show CDR1 as LNHDA and CDR2 as SQIVND (reference sequence).

This chain uses TRBV19 with TRBJ2-1, with 11 bases matching TRBD2. The germline CDR1 and CDR2 sequences are LNHDA and SQIVND (reference sequence). Unmatched junction bases numbered 6, after V lost 9 bases and J lost 8 bases. The CDR3 runs to 13 residues. CDR3 DNA sequence: TGTGCCAGCCGTCTAGCGGGGGGCTATGAGCAGTTCTTC. This sequence encodes CASRLAGGYEQFF.

This chain links TRBV7-6 with TRBJ1-1; D is uncertain. V was cut by 1 base and J by 4 bases, with 7 bases left in between. CDR1 and CDR2 from the germline V gene are SGHVS and FNYEAQ. This CDR3 region has 13 residues. The CDR3 sequence: CASSLEAATEAFF. CDR3 nucleotides: TGTGCCAGCAGCTTAGAGGCAGCCACTGAAGCTTTCTTT.

The chain recombines TRBV6-5 with TRBJ2-5; 11 bases align to TRBD1. Per the germline V gene, CDR1 is MNHEY and CDR2 is SVGAGI. Trimming took 4 bases from V and 11 from J; bases not matched to a gene: 9. The CDR3 covers 14 residues. CDR3 amino acids: CASSFGQGAGEQYF. Written as DNA, the CDR3 is TGTGCCAGCAGTTTCGGACAGGGGGCTGGGGAGCAGTACTTC.

This chain joins TRBV9 and TRBJ2-7; TRBD1 matches 8 bases. The germline CDR1 and CDR2 sequences are SGDLS and YYNGEE. The CDR3 sequence is 14 residues long. Losses at the gene ends were 4 bases for V and 2 bases for J; bases not matched to a gene: 5. The CDR3 reads CASSYGDRPYEQYF. The CDR3 DNA is TGTGCCAGCAGCTACGGGGACAGGCCCTACGAGCAGTACTTC.